Following are 9 T cell receptor beta chains from one sample sequenced in a study of blood T cell repertoires in COVID-19. The data were produced by immunoSEQ multiplex PCR, yet TCRdb's version contains in-frame clones alone and is incomplete. The top ten clones hold 2% to 2.5% of a sample with a few hundred thousand clones, roughly 88% of them seen once. Input material: peripheral blood. Receptor source: a young man who had recovered from COVID-19.

This rearrangement joins TRBV7-9 to TRBJ2-2; D is unclear. The V gene lost 1 base and the J gene lost 0 bases, with 9 bases spanning the gap. Germline V gives CDR1 SEHNR, CDR2 FQNEAQ (reference sequence). The CDR3 sequence is 16 residues long. The CDR3 nucleotides are TGTGCCAGCAGCTTAGGAGAGGTTACGAACACCGGGGAGCTGTTTTTT. This translates into CASSLGEVTNTGELFF.

The chain couples TRBV5-1 to TRBJ2-7, with TRBD1 matching 7 bases. Germline CDR1 reads SGHRS; CDR2 reads YFSETQ. The CDR3 loop spans 18 amino acids. The V segment lost 1 base and the J segment 3 bases; nucleotides outside the gene matches: 16. For the CDR3, the DNA is TGCGCCAGCAGCTTGTCCTCTCAAAGGGGGCTAATCGGCTACGAGCAGTACTTC. Its protein is CASSLSSQRGLIGYEQYF.

The V gene is TRBV19, the J gene TRBJ1-1; no definite D call. This CDR3 has 12 amino acids. Trimming took off 7 bases at V and 1 base at J, with 7 bases between the two ends. Germline assignment: CDR1 LNHDA and CDR2 SQIVND (reference sequence). The CDR3, as DNA: TGTGCCAGTAACGATAGGAACACTGAAGCTTTCTTT. Its protein is CASNDRNTEAFF. Complete variable domain (other parts from reference TRBV19 and TRBJ1-1): DGGITQSPKYLFRKEGQNVTLSCEQNLNHDAMYWYRQDPGQGLRLIYYSQIVNDFQKGDIAEGYSVSREKKESFPLTVTSAQKNPTAFYLCASNDRNTEAFFGQGTRLTVV.

The chain couples TRBV19 to TRBJ2-2; 8 bases agree with TRBD1. The V segment lost 10 bases and the J segment 3 bases; nucleotides outside the gene matches: 10. CDR3 size: 15 residues. Germline CDR1 reads LNHDA; CDR2 reads SQIVND (reference sequence). The CDR3 is CATRRGQDYTGELFF. CDR3 coding DNA: TGTGCCACCAGGAGGGGACAGGACTACACCGGGGAGCTGTTTTTT.

This chain connects TRBV18 to TRBJ2-5; 14 nucleotides align to TRBD2. The CDR3 loop spans 16 amino acids. Germline V gives CDR1 KGHSH, CDR2 LQKENI. J was trimmed by 0 bases and V by 6 bases; bases with no gene match: 3. CDR3 amino acids: CASSRTSGGYQETQYF. The DNA of the CDR3 is TGTGCCAGCTCCCGGACTAGCGGGGGGTACCAAGAGACCCAGTACTTC.

The chain links TRBV3-1 (or the pseudogene TRBV3-2) to TRBJ1-2, with TRBD1 identical over 9 bases. This CDR3 has 16 amino acids. Germline CDR1 reads LGHDT; CDR2 reads YNNKEL (reference sequence). V trimming: 3 bases; J trimming: 5 bases; junction bases outside the gene matches: 10. CDR3 sequence: CASSQGTGSLQYGYTF. CDR3 coding DNA: TGTGCCAGCAGCCAGGGGACAGGGTCCCTACAATATGGCTACACCTTC.

The chain carries TRBV7-8 and TRBJ1-1; 8 bases line up with TRBD1. Germline V gives CDR1 SGHVS, CDR2 FQNEAQ. Unmatched junction bases numbered 2, after V lost 2 bases and J lost 0 bases. The CDR3 extends over 15 amino acids. CDR3 residues: CASSLQGALNTEAFF. Here the CDR3 DNA reads TGTGCCAGCAGCTTACAGGGGGCCCTGAACACTGAAGCTTTCTTT. The whole variable domain, remainder taken from reference TRBV7-8 and TRBJ1-1, is GAGVSQSPRYKVAKRGQDVALRCDPISGHVSLFWYQQALGQGPEFLTYFQNEAQLDKSGLPSDRFFAERPEGSVSTLKIQRTQQEDSAVYLCASSLQGALNTEAFFGQGTRLTVV.

The gene calls are TRBV16 and TRBJ2-1; the match to TRBD1 covers 7 bases. The germline V gene encodes CDR1 KGHSY and CDR2 FQNENV. This CDR3 has 15 amino acids. The V and J ends lost 4 bases and 5 bases, in that order; junction bases with no gene match: 8. CDR3 loop: CASSPTGTANNEQFF. CDR3 in DNA: TGTGCCAGCAGCCCAACCGGGACAGCGAACAATGAGCAGTTCTTC. Full variable domain (missing parts from reference TRBV16 and TRBJ2-1): GEEVAQTPKHLVRGEGQKAKLYCAPIKGHSYVFWYQQVLKNEFKFLISFQNENVFDETGMPKERFSAKCLPNSPCSLEIQATKLEDSAVYFCASSPTGTANNEQFFGPGTRLTVL.

This rearrangement joins TRBV7-9 to TRBJ1-5; 10 bases are a match to TRBD1. Germline V gene sequence: CDR1 SEHNR, CDR2 FQNEAQ (reference sequence). Trimming at V came to 1 base and at J to 7 bases, leaving 10 bases not matched to a gene. The CDR3 length is 17 residues. Here the CDR3 reads CASSLVARQGAHQPQHF. The CDR3, as DNA: TGTGCCAGCAGCTTAGTAGCACGACAGGGGGCCCACCAGCCCCAGCATTTT.